This TCR beta chain came from a study of identical twins. Study results and limitations: Surplus twin overlap in beta out-of-frame sequences was less pronounced. There was an excess of low generation probability in the out-of-frame alpha sequences that twins shared. Monozygotic twin pairs showed more out-of-frame TCR alpha sharing than models estimated.

The trim removed 7 bases at V and 5 bases at J, leaving 18 bases unmatched. Per germline, CDR1 SNHLY and CDR2 FYNNEI. The CDR3 totals 17 residues. Through template switching, a universal primer site was introduced, and the cDNA contained unique molecular identifiers. One entry per CDR3 protein results from TCRdb running MiXCR on the 5' RACE reads. The table has around 490,000 distinct CDR3 sequences, 13% to 15% seen once. With regard to this clonotype: As yet, its antigen is unknown.

The same sample was also studied in work on yellow fever vaccine responses in identical twins.

The sequenced sample was CD4+ T cells sorted from blood. The receptor comes from a woman between 18 and 29 years old in good health. The J gene is TRBJ2-3, the V gene TRBV2; 7 bases are shared with TRBD2. The CDR3 here is CASTRGTQSGVEDTQYF. The CDR3 DNA follows: TGTGCCAGCACCCGGGGGACTCAGAGCGGGGTTGAAGATACGCAGTATTTT.